Below, 7 T cell receptor beta chains from the same sample are listed, as sequenced in a study of vaccination effects on CD4 cells after COVID-19. Repertoires were generated with immunoSEQ multiplex PCR, while TCRdb's copy carries only in-frame clones and drops some. The sample yields around 22,000 clones, approximately 76% seen once. No cognate antigen is known for these TCRs. Antigen-specific CD4+ T cell clonotypes were called by their expansion after viral peptide-pool culture in ViraFEST. It was after nine to ten days of culture that CD4+ T cells were isolated. Everyone in the study got two shots of either the BNT162b2 or mRNA-1273 vaccine. The source was CD4+ T cells from PBMCs cultured with HCoV-229E spike peptides, collected after COVID-19 vaccination. These receptors all come from a human donor who received a COVID-19 vaccine.

The rearrangement uses TRBV2 and TRBJ1-2; 7 nucleotides align to TRBD1. The CDR3 contains 14 residues. CDR1 and CDR2 from the germline V gene are SNHLY and FYNNEI. The junction had 7 bases not matched to a gene; V was cut back by 5 bases and J by 4 bases. The CDR3 loop is CASSSTGTVYGYTF. Here the CDR3 DNA reads TGTGCCAGCAGTAGTACCGGGACAGTCTATGGCTACACCTTC.

The V call is TRBV11-2, the J call TRBJ1-1; D uncertain. V was pared by 0 bases and J by 8 bases, with 7 bases between. The CDR3 spans 12 residues. Germline V CDR1 and CDR2: SGHAT, FQNNGV. CDR3 sequence reads: CASSLERREAFF. The CDR3 coding sequence is TGTGCCAGCAGCTTAGAGAGGAGGGAAGCTTTCTTT. Filled out from reference TRBV11-2 and TRBJ1-1, the complete variable domain reads EAGVAQSPRYKIIEKRQSVAFWCNPISGHATLYWYQQILGQGPKLLIQFQNNGVVDDSQLPKDRFSAERLKGVDSTLKIQPAKLEDSAVYLCASSLERREAFFGQGTRLTVV.

This clone is medium-sized. Other DNA sequences in this sample translate to the same CDR3. The chain employs TRBV7-8 and TRBJ1-5, with 8 bases lining up with TRBD1. The CDR3 contains 16 residues. V lost 2 bases and J lost 3; bases outside the gene matches: 6. Germline V gene sequence: CDR1 SGHVS, CDR2 FQNEAQ. This CDR3 reads CASSLIDRGNNQPQHF. The CDR3 coding sequence is TGTGCCAGCAGCTTAATCGACAGGGGAAACAATCAGCCCCAGCATTTT.

The J gene is TRBJ1-5, the V gene TRBV7-9; 7 positions match TRBD1. The V and J ends lost 5 bases and 2 bases, in that order; junction bases with no gene match: 6. There are 15 residues in the CDR3. Per germline, CDR1 SEHNR and CDR2 FQNEAQ (reference sequence). The DNA of the CDR3 is TGTGCCAGCAGCCGCGACAGGGTGGGCAATCAGCCCCAGCATTTT. Translation gives CASSRDRVGNQPQHF.

The chain carries TRBV3-1 (or the pseudogene TRBV3-2) and TRBJ2-5, with TRBD2 matching over 7 bases. V lost 4 bases, J lost 3 bases, and 2 bases stayed unmatched. Germline CDR1 is LGHDT and CDR2 is YNNKEL (reference sequence). This CDR3 is built from 13 residues. The CDR3 protein is CASSPGLKETQYF. CDR3 nucleotides: TGTGCCAGCAGCCCGGGACTAAAAGAGACCCAGTACTTC.

The chain employs TRBV18 and TRBJ2-7; 9 bases fit TRBD1. Germline CDR1 KGHSH, CDR2 LQKENI. V trimming: 4 bases; J trimming: 4 bases; junction bases outside the gene matches: 8. CDR3 length: 15 amino acids. CDR3: CASSQKGQGLYEQYF. The DNA for the CDR3 is TGTGCCAGCTCACAGAAGGGACAGGGTCTATACGAGCAGTACTTC.

This chain joins TRBV7-8 and TRBJ1-5; no clear D gene. CDR3 size: 14 residues. Germline V gives CDR1 SGHVS, CDR2 FQNEAQ. Trimming took off 1 base at V and 4 bases at J, with 8 bases between the two ends. CDR3 residues: CASSLGGGNQPQHF. The CDR3 region has the DNA TGTGCCAGCAGCTTAGGGGGTGGGAATCAGCCCCAGCATTTT.